This TCR beta chain was sequenced in a study of regulatory T cells in long-lasting Graves disease. With V trimmed by 0 bases and J by 0 bases, 4 bases remained unmatched. CDR1 DFQATT and CDR2 SNEGSKA come from the germline V gene (reference sequence). The CDR3 is 16 amino acids. Points from the study as a whole: Persistent Graves' patients possessed reduced TCR diversity relative to recently diagnosed ones. It was in persistent disease that TRBV28, TRBJ1-2 and TRBJ2-5 were favored.

Building of the TCR beta libraries involved iRepertoire HTBI primers and Arm-PCR of CDR3 regions. TCRdb re-called the multiplex PCR reads with MiXCR, one entry per CDR3 protein. There are about 470,000 distinct CDR3 sequences in the sample; 20% to 25% occur only once, and 7% to 9% lies in the top ten. This clonotype was picked up a small number of times. What it binds is unknown. As to time point: persistent/refractory GD, antithyroid drugs over 5 years with positive TRAb. PBMC-derived RNA was used for the TCR library. EDTA tubes received about 10 milliliters of collected peripheral blood. The chain uses TRBV20-1 and TRBJ2-7; TRBD1 aligns across 11 bases. The sequence was obtained from a female donor with Graves disease. Specimen: peripheral blood mononuclear cells (PBMCs), collected when the disease was refractory, from a patient treated with antithyroid drugs. For the CDR3, the DNA is TGCAGTGCTAGAGACATGGGACAGGGGGACTCCTACGAGCAGTACTTC. Protein product: CSARDMGQGDSYEQYF.